The 19 T cell receptor beta chains below all came from one sample that was sequenced in a study of blood T cell repertoires in COVID-19 (dated by TCRdb to the early 2020s). The protocol used for the library was the immunoSEQ multiplex PCR assay. Imported from immuneACCESS, the table was reduced by TCRdb to in-frame sequences with V and J called. These copies leave out some clones; in studies compared against another copy, an unresolved V gene accounts for under half, and the cause of the remainder is not known. This sample holds 200,000 or so clones; 80% to 90% were observed only once. The ten biggest clones cover under 3.5% of the sample. The specimen was peripheral blood. All receptors come from a man aged 25-40 years with COVID-19, enrolled during active disease.

CDR3 coding DNA: TGTGCCAGCAGTTACTCGCCCCAGGGGGCGGCCTATGGCTACACCTTC. As protein: CASSYSPQGAAYGYTF. This sequence joins TRBV6-5 and TRBJ1-2; 8 nucleotides agree with TRBD1. The CDR3 totals 16 residues. V shed 0 bases, J shed 4 bases, and the junction held 7 bases outside the gene matches. Germline CDR1 reads MNHEY; CDR2 reads SVGAGI.

The chain carries TRBV9 and TRBJ2-1; the D gene is possibly TRBD1 (6 bases). The germline V gene encodes CDR1 SGDLS and CDR2 YYNGEE. The germline V and J ends were trimmed by 0 bases and 7 bases, with 14 bases remaining between them. The CDR3 is made up of 15 amino acids. In DNA, the CDR3 is TGTGCCAGCAGCGTAGAGCAGGGGCGCTCGAATGAGCAGTTCTTC. It specifies CASSVEQGRSNEQFF.

The V and J genes are TRBV6-2 or TRBV6-3 and TRBJ1-5; D perhaps matches TRBD1 (6 bases). Trimming removed 2 bases at V and 6 bases at J, with 17 bases between. This CDR3 region has 16 residues. Germline assignment: CDR1 MNHEY and CDR2 SVGEGT. The DNA of the CDR3 is TGTGCCAGCAGTTACATCATGGACAGTGGGGGTCAGCCCCAGCATTTT. Residues: CASSYIMDSGGQPQHF.

The J gene is TRBJ2-3, the V gene TRBV7-9, with 10 bases lining up with TRBD1. Germline values: CDR1 SEHNR, CDR2 FQNEAQ (reference sequence). Trimming removed 5 bases from V and 3 bases from J; junction bases left unmatched: 5. This CDR3 has 15 residues. The CDR3 coding sequence is TGTGCCAGCAGCGAGCCGGGACAGGGGACAGATACGCAGTATTTT. It translates to CASSEPGQGTDTQYF. Using reference TRBV7-9 and TRBJ2-3 for the parts outside the CDR3, the full variable domain is DTGVSQNPRHKITKRGQNVTFRCDPISEHNRLYWYRQTLGQGPEFLTYFQNEAQLEKSRLLSDRFSAERPKGSFSTLEIQRTEQGDSAMYLCASSEPGQGTDTQYFGPGTRLTVL.

The chain has TRBV7-2 and TRBJ1-2; D perhaps matches TRBD1 (6 bases). This CDR3 contains 14 residues. Trimming took 6 bases from V and 6 from J, leaving 17 bases between them. Germline CDR1 and CDR2: SGHTA and FQGNSA. Here the CDR3 reads CASRPVYRVNGYTF. The DNA of the CDR3 is TGTGCCAGCAGACCCGTATACAGGGTAAATGGCTACACCTTC.

The sample holds one count of this clone. The V call is TRBV19, the J call TRBJ2-3; TRBD1 is a possible D gene (5 bases). Germline lookup yields CDR1 LNHDA and CDR2 SQIVND (reference sequence). This CDR3 contains 12 residues. V gave up 1 base and J gave up 7 bases, with 6 bases separating them. DNA of the CDR3: TGTGCCAGTAGTATAGGGGGCTATACGCAGTATTTT. Translation gives CASSIGGYTQYF.

The rearrangement joins TRBV6-2 or TRBV6-3 to TRBJ2-1; 7 nucleotides align to TRBD1. The CDR3 is 15 residues long. The J segment lost 8 bases and the V segment lost 2 bases, leaving 9 bases of the junction unmatched. The germline V gene encodes CDR1 MNHEY and CDR2 SVGEGT. The chain's CDR3 is CASSYRTRGSHEQFF. The CDR3 coding sequence is TGTGCCAGCAGTTACCGAACCAGGGGGTCCCATGAGCAGTTCTTC.

The chain is built from TRBV18 and TRBJ1-3; D is perhaps TRBD1 (5 bases). The germline gives CDR1 KGHSH, CDR2 LQKENI. The CDR3 has 17 amino acids. Deletions cut 2 bases from V and 0 bases from J, with 14 bases between. This CDR3 reads CASSPGAGRDSGNTIYF. In DNA form, the CDR3 reads TGTGCCAGCTCACCAGGGGCCGGCAGGGACTCTGGAAACACCATATATTTT.

This chain connects TRBV5-1 to TRBJ1-1; no clear D gene. The V end lost 4 bases, the J end lost 0 bases, and 10 bases lay between the germline ends. CDR3 size: 14 residues. CDR1 SGHRS and CDR2 YFSETQ come from the germline V gene. CDR3 in DNA: TGCGCCAGCAGCGAACAGCTCATGAACACTGAAGCTTTCTTT. It encodes CASSEQLMNTEAFF.

This clone was found a few times. The chain has TRBV6-2 or TRBV6-3 and TRBJ1-2, with D possibly TRBD1 on 6 matching bases. V dropped 5 bases and J dropped 8 bases, with 12 bases sitting between them. The germline gives CDR1 MNHEY, CDR2 SVGEGT. The CDR3 has 12 residues. CDR3 in amino acids: CASSAYRVGYTF. The CDR3 DNA reads as TGTGCCAGCAGTGCATACAGGGTCGGCTACACCTTC.

The chain uses TRBV5-6 and TRBJ2-4, with a possible D match to TRBD1 (6 bases). Trimming stripped 7 bases from V and 4 bases from J, with 18 bases between. This CDR3 region has 15 residues. Germline V lookup: CDR1 SGHDT, CDR2 YYEEEE. The CDR3 here is CASYRVGNRKNIQYF. CDR3 DNA sequence: TGTGCCAGCTACAGGGTTGGGAATAGGAAAAACATTCAGTACTTC.

This chain joins TRBV5-4 and TRBJ1-1; D is undetermined. The CDR3 runs to 14 residues. Trimming stripped 6 bases from V and 0 bases from J, with 12 bases between. CDR1 is SGHNT and CDR2 is YYREEE in the germline V gene (reference sequence). CDR3 in DNA: TGTGCCAGCATGGCCGGGATCATGAACACTGAAGCTTTCTTT. Protein: CASMAGIMNTEAFF.

A few counts support this clone. The chain is built from TRBV6-4 and TRBJ2-7; 9 bases align to TRBD2. The trim removed 3 bases at V and 5 bases at J, leaving 8 bases unmatched. Germline V gives CDR1 MRHNA, CDR2 SNTAGT. The CDR3 runs to 15 residues. In DNA, the CDR3 is TGTGCCAGCAGTGAGTTAGCGGGAGAGTTCAACGAGCAGTACTTC. This encodes CASSELAGEFNEQYF.

This chain uses TRBV5-1 with TRBJ1-4, with 10 nucleotides matching TRBD1. There are 17 residues in the CDR3. The V gene end was trimmed by 4 bases and the J gene end by 6 bases; junction bases not matched to a gene: 12. Germline values: CDR1 SGHRS, CDR2 YFSETQ. The CDR3 coding sequence is TGCGCCAGCAGCCGGACGGGACAGGGGTTGACGGATGAAAAACTGTTTTTT. Translation gives CASSRTGQGLTDEKLFF.

The rearrangement uses TRBV5-6 and TRBJ2-7; weak D call: TRBD2 (5 bases). The CDR3 contains 14 residues. Germline CDR1 is SGHDT and CDR2 is YYEEEE. The germline V and J ends were trimmed by 1 base and 3 bases, with 11 bases remaining between them. CDR3 amino acids: CASSLYTSYYEQYF. For the CDR3, the DNA is TGTGCCAGCAGCTTGTATACTAGTTACTACGAGCAGTACTTC.

This clone was detected once. The chain combines TRBV6-5 with TRBJ2-7; 7 nucleotides line up with TRBD2. Germline CDR1 MNHEY, CDR2 SVGAGI. Trimming removed 4 bases from V and 7 bases from J; junction bases left unmatched: 10. CDR3 length equals 14 residues. In nucleotides, the CDR3 is TGTGCCAGCAGTTTCGGGGGGTCGGTCCGGGAGCAGTACTTC. It codes for CASSFGGSVREQYF.

The chain joins TRBV12-5 to TRBJ1-1, with 7 nucleotides matching TRBD1. The germline V gene has CDR1 LGHNT and CDR2 FRNRAP. The CDR3 has 17 residues. The V segment lost 5 bases and the J segment 2 bases; nucleotides outside the gene matches: 14. The CDR3 coding sequence is TGTGCTAGTGGTCTCAGCCTAAACAGGGGTCTTAACACTGAAGCTTTCTTT. This codes for CASGLSLNRGLNTEAFF.

V and J are TRBV19 and TRBJ1-4, with 7 bases that match TRBD1. Germline V gene sequence: CDR1 LNHDA, CDR2 SQIVND (reference sequence). The CDR3 is 18 residues long. The J segment lost 0 bases and the V segment lost 3 bases, leaving 10 bases of the junction unmatched. The DNA of the CDR3 is TGTGCCAGTAGTATTCCTCGGACAGGCGTCGCAACTAATGAAAAACTGTTTTTT. Translating it yields CASSIPRTGVATNEKLFF.

The J gene is TRBJ1-5, the V gene TRBV18; D ambiguous. V was clipped by 6 bases and J by 2 bases, with 20 bases between them. This CDR3 region has 17 residues. Germline values: CDR1 KGHSH, CDR2 LQKENI. CDR3 sequence: CASSHRVEVIGNQPQHF. CDR3 nucleotide sequence: TGTGCCAGCTCGCACCGGGTGGAGGTGATTGGCAATCAGCCCCAGCATTTT. The whole variable domain, filled in from reference TRBV18 and TRBJ1-5, reads NAGVMQNPRHLVRRRGQEARLRCSPMKGHSHVYWYRQLPEEGLKFMVYLQKENIIDESGMPKERFSAEFPKEGPSILRIQQVVRGDSAAYFCASSHRVEVIGNQPQHFGDGTRLSIL.